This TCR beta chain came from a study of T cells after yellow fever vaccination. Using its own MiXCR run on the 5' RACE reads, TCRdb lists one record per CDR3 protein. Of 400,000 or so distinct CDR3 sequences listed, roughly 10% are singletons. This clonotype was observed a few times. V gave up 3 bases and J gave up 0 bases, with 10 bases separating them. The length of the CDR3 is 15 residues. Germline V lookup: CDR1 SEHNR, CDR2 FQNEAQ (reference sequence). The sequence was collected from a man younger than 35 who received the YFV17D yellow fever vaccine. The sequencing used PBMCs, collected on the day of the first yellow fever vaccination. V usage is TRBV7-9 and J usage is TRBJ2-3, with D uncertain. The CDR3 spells CASSFTGGSTDTQYF. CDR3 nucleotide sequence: TGTGCCAGCAGCTTTACGGGCGGAAGCACAGATACGCAGTATTTT. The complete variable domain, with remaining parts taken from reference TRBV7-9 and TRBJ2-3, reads DTGVSQNPRHKITKRGQNVTFRCDPISEHNRLYWYRQTLGQGPEFLTYFQNEAQLEKSRLLSDRFSAERPKGSFSTLEIQRTEQGDSAMYLCASSFTGGSTDTQYFGPGTRLTVL.